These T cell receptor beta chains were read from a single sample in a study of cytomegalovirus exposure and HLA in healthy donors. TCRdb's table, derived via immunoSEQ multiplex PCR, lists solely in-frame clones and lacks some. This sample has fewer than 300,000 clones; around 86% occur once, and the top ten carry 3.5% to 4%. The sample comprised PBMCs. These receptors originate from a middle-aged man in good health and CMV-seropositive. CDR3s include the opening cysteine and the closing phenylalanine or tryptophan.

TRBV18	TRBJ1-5	CASSPRRTGGEGNQPQHF
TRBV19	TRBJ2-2	CASEDRGGVTGELFF
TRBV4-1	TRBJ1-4	CASSLSGTGNEKLFF
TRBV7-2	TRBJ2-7	CASSAGLAGVGEQYF
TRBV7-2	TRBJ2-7	CASSTRTGAYEQYF
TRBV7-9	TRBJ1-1	CASSLRTGGRWDTEAFF
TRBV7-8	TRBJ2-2	CASSGAGRHTGELFF
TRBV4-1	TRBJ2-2	CASSLADFNTGELFF
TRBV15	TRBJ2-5	CATSGRTRQETQYF
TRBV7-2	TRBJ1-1	CASSFGGNTEAFF
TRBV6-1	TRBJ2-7	CASRTFRASYEQYF
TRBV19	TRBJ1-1	CASSIANWRAEAFF
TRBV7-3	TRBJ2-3	CASSLGLAPSTDTQYF
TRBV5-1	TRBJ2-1	CASSQDRLRDEQFF
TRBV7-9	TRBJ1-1	CASSFRGRDTEAFF
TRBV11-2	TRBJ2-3	CASSFSGRLADTQYF
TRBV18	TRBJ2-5	CASSPLREETQYF
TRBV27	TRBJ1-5	CASSLKGGRKPQHF
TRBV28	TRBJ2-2	CASRIRRGAGELFF
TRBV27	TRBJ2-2	CASSLWGHAVRGGELFF
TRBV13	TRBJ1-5	CASSARDSPIQPQHF
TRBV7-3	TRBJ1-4	CASSSVNREKLFF
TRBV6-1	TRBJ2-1	CASSRAGGPSNEQFF